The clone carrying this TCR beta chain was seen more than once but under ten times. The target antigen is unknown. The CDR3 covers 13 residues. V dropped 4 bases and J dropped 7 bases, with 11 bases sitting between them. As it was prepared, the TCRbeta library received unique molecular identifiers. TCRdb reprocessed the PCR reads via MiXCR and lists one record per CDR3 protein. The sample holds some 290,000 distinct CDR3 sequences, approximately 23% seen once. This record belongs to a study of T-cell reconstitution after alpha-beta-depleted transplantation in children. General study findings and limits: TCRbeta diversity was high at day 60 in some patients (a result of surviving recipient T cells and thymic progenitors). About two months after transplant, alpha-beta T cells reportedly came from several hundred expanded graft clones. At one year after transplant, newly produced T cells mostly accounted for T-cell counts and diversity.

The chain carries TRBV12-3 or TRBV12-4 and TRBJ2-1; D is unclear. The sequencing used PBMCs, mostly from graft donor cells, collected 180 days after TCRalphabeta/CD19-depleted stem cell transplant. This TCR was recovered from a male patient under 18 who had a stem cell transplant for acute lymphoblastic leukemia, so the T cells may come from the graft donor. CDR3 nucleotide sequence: TGTGCCAGCAGTTCCCATGGCCCGAATGAGCAGTTCTTC. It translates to CASSSHGPNEQFF.